This T cell receptor (beta chain) derives from a study of shared clonotypes between healthy human individuals. Looking at the study overall: Three plates each covered CD4 naive and memory; CD8 naive two, CD8 memory one.

CD45RO+ cells plus CCR7-negative CD45RA+ TemRA cells formed CD8 memory. Study conclusions and caveats: Between a handful of donors, naive CD4 clonotypes were shared at a level of about 5%. Specimens sampled were limited to blood, with tissue repertoires likely differing.

With regard to this clone: Its antigen is as yet unknown.

The CDR3 runs to 14 residues. Trimming removed 1 base from V and 3 bases from J, with 10 bases in between. CDR1 and CDR2 from the germline V gene are SGHVS and FQNEAQ. TCRdb's copy holds only in-frame clones and misses some; the assay was immunoSEQ multiplex PCR. The sample consists of about 120,000 clones, more than 65% of them appearing once. Sequenced sample: memory CD8+ T cells sorted from blood. As for subset: CD45RO+ cells pooled with CCR7-negative TemRA cells. The receptor comes from a woman under 40 in good health. The V and J genes are TRBV7-8 and TRBJ2-7; D gene uncertain. The CDR3 DNA is TGTGCCAGCAGCTTAGGTAGGGAAGGCTACGAGCAGTACTTC. Amino acids: CASSLGREGYEQYF.